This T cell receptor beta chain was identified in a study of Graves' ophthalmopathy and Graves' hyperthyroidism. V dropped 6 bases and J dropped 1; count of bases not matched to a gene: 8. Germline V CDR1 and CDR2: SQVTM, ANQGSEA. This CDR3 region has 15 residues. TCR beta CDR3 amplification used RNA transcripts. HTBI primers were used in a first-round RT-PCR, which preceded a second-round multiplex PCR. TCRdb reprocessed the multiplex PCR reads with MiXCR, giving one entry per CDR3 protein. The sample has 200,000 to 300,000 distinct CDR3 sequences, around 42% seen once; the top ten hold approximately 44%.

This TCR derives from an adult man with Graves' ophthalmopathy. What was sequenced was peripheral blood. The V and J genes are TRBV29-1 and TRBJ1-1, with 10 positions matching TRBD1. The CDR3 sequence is CSVPGQGWGNTEAFF. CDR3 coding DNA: TGCAGCGTCCCGGGACAGGGGTGGGGGAACACTGAAGCTTTCTTT.